The entry below describes one TCR beta chain. CDR1 and CDR2 (germline): MNHEY, SMNVEV (reference sequence). V was cut by 4 bases and J by 2 bases, with 14 bases left in between. The CDR3 is made up of 15 amino acids. This specimen comes from a study of blood T cell repertoires in COVID-19. Looking at the study overall: Acute and convalescent COVID-19 samples came from the United States, Italy and Spain. The cDNA or gDNA used as material had been derived from T cells, B-cell-depleted T cells, or PBMCs.

Original processing notes: For nucleated cells, counts were estimated from reference gene primer amplification. The method was immunoSEQ multiplex PCR; TCRdb's version includes in-frame clones alone and lacks a portion of them. The D gene and trimming were derived from the DNA, and the V and J assignments and clone size from that table. The repertoire holds 250,000 to 300,000 clones, with around four fifths as singletons. This sequence was found in a man aged 60 to 69 with acute or convalescent COVID-19. The chain uses TRBV27 and TRBJ1-1; D not certain. The sample taken for sequencing was peripheral blood. The CDR3 nucleotides are TGTGCCAGCAGTTCCGTACAGCTTCTCAACACTGAAGCTTTCTTT. This encodes CASSSVQLLNTEAFF.